Below, one T cell receptor beta chain is given with its context. What it recognizes is unknown. Amplification targeted TCR beta CDR3 regions from RNA transcripts. HTBI primers were the set used in a first-round RT-PCR of the TCR CDR3. TCRdb recomputed calls from the multiplex PCR reads with MiXCR, one row per CDR3 protein. The sample shows hundreds of thousands of distinct CDR3 sequences, 15% to 20% of them seen only once. The CDR3 covers 14 residues. V was clipped by 6 bases and J by 7 bases; unmatched bases: 5. The germline V gene encodes CDR1 SNHLY and CDR2 FYNNEI. The source of the sample is a study of T cells in Graves' hyperthyroidism and ophthalmopathy. Study-level background: Peripheral blood was collected at initial diagnosis, before any treatment. Points from the study as a whole: It was a median about 6.5 months before onset that the model predicted ophthalmopathy.

Clinical symptoms, serum thyroxine and TRAb, thyroid ultrasound and orbital computed tomography together formed the diagnostic basis. Isolation of PBMCs was performed on approximately 10 ml fresh peripheral blood. The receptor was isolated from a man aged 35-49 years with Graves' ophthalmopathy. Input material: blood. The V and J genes are TRBV2 and TRBJ1-4, with 10 bases matching TRBD1. This CDR3 is CASSGQGGSEKLFF. The CDR3 nucleotides are TGTGCCAGCAGCGGACAGGGGGGGAGTGAAAAACTGTTTTTT.